Sequencing of this T cell receptor beta chain was carried out in a study of identical twins. V lost 7 bases, J lost 2 bases, and 20 bases lay in between. The CDR3 covers 17 residues. Germline lookup yields CDR1 WSHSY and CDR2 SAAADI. MiXCR was run by TCRdb on the 5' RACE reads, yielding one entry per CDR3 protein. The table has about 250,000 distinct CDR3 sequences, about 8% seen once; the top ten hold 3%. Overall study findings and caveats: Within cord blood, abundant beta clonotypes carried fewer insertions, but memory repertoires showed no such trend. For out-of-frame alpha sequences shared by twins, low generation probability was in excess. Excess sharing between twins was weaker in beta out-of-frame sequences.

This clonotype has ten or more counts. Its antigen is undetermined. The same data also went into a second study, on yellow fever vaccine responses in identical twins.

The sample taken for sequencing was CD8+ T cells sorted from blood. The chain couples TRBV10-2 to TRBJ2-2; D not resolved. This receptor was identified in a woman aged 18 to 35 in good health. CDR3 region: CASNIADWNSNTGELFF. Here the CDR3 DNA reads TGCGCCAGCAACATCGCTGATTGGAACAGCAACACCGGGGAGCTGTTTTTT.